This entry is about one T cell receptor (beta chain). What it binds is unknown. The sample originates from a study of T cell responses to AZD1222 COVID-19 vaccine. Study at large: Doses given second, at about 4 or about 12 weeks, were pooled.

Study-level findings and limits: Compared with day 0, the breadth and depth of the Spike-specific TCR repertoire rose significantly after two doses of AZD1222. Donors skewed white British and female; clonal diversity was possibly underestimated. Vaccine-associated CD4 TCRs spanned spike, dominant at 160-218 and 743-854.

The germline V gene has CDR1 MDHEN and CDR2 SYDVKM. V was trimmed by 2 bases and J by 7 bases, leaving 14 bases between them. CDR3 length equals 15 residues. Sequencing was performed with immunoSEQ multiplex PCR; in TCRdb, only in-frame clones are kept and a portion is missing. The data contain roughly 100,000 clones, 75% to 90% of them seen just once; the ten biggest clones take up around 20%. This chain uses TRBV28 with TRBJ1-4; D uncertain. The source material was peripheral blood, sampled on day 0 of AZD1222 vaccination. The receptor was derived from an adult in good health. CDR3 DNA sequence: TGTGCCAGCAGTTTAATTGACTCCCCGGGTGAAAAACTGTTTTTT. This codes for CASSLIDSPGEKLFF. Full variable domain (missing parts from reference TRBV28 and TRBJ1-4): DVKVTQSSRYLVKRTGEKVFLECVQDMDHENMFWYRQDPGLGLRLIYFSYDVKMKEKGDIPEGYSVSREKKERFSLILESASTNQTSMYLCASSLIDSPGEKLFFGSGTQLSVL.